The text below deals with one T cell receptor beta chain. Its specificity is not known. The CDR3 end is not reached by the read, which stops 3 residues before it; the germline J gene fills it in. Method: immunoSEQ multiplex PCR; TCRdb's copy keeps in-frame clones and lacks some. This sample's clone table lists 18,000 or so clones. With 3 bases removed from V and 4 bases from J, the gap between germline ends came to 7 bases. The CDR3 covers 13 residues. In germline, CDR1 is LNHDA, CDR2 SQIVND (reference sequence). These data belong to a study of T cells in women clearing cervical HPV infection. As for the study in general: No precancer developed; the control's incident HPV16 infection cleared within 12 months. Study-level findings and limits: TRBV6-7 abundance was lower in cases than controls (around 0.1% versus 0.15%). Associations may precede or follow infection; HPV-specific or memory T cells were not isolated. Repertoire richness, not evenness, was significantly elevated in CIN3+ cases versus controls.

The specimen was blood buffy coat. This receptor was obtained from a woman between 18 and 69 years old with a cervical HPV16 infection that either progressed to CIN3+ or cleared (not recorded which). The chain is built from TRBV19 and TRBJ2-1, with D uncertain. CDR3 DNA, as far as it was read: TGTGCCAGTAGTATCACCGGTTACAATGAG. Residues: CASSITGYNE. The whole CDR3 is CASSITGYNEQFF.